These T cell receptor beta chains were read from a single sample in a study of CD8 T cells in Susac syndrome. One entry per CDR3 protein, called by TCRdb with MiXCR from the immunoSEQ multiplex PCR reads. The sample lists 150,000 to 250,000 distinct CDR3 sequences, around 96% seen once, with approximately 0.093% in the top ten. What was sequenced was CD4+ T cells from PBMCs. The receptors originated from a human donor with multiple sclerosis. The CDR3 runs from the conserved cysteine through the conserved F or W. Fields, in order: V gene, J gene, CDR3 protein.

TRBV3-1,TRBJ2-5,CASSQGSGRDQETQYF
TRBV20-1,TRBJ2-5,CSASDRDETQYF
TRBV20-1,TRBJ1-1,CSARVYSLDTEAFF
TRBV5-1,TRBJ2-5,CASSSGTGRRETQYF
TRBV30,TRBJ2-4,CAWIQGSSNIQYF
TRBV6-5,TRBJ1-1,CASSSIDRRPEAFF
TRBV5-1,TRBJ2-1,CASSLRGVNEQFF
TRBV29-1,TRBJ1-2,CSVADRGLFGYTF
TRBV12-3/TRBV12-4,TRBJ1-4,CASSFAGTGLFF
TRBV24-1,TRBJ2-3,CATSDLPEQGFSTDTQYF
TRBV12-3/TRBV12-4,TRBJ2-4,CASSSQGKNIQYF
TRBV5-1,TRBJ2-7,CASSLGPLAHEQYF
TRBV4-1,TRBJ2-1,CASSQTGLAGAINEQFF
TRBV7-8,TRBJ1-1,CASTLGEMNTEAFF
TRBV25-1,TRBJ1-2,CASSEVDRNYGYTF
TRBV12-3/TRBV12-4,TRBJ1-1,CASSNLEAFF
TRBV19,TRBJ1-1,CASSSRALDWMNTEAFF
TRBV5-1,TRBJ2-5,CASSKGTAQETQYF
TRBV30,TRBJ1-6,CAWSVGGRPFF
TRBV6-5,TRBJ2-7,CASSYSFTGQWAEQYF
TRBV3-1,TRBJ2-5,CASSQVGDRSQETQYF
TRBV3-1,TRBJ2-7,CASSQLTGWFHEQYF
TRBV18,TRBJ2-4,CASSPYRGLAKNIQYF
TRBV20-1,TRBJ2-1,CSALDRDQFF
TRBV19,TRBJ2-1,CASSISDRLNNEQFF
TRBV5-1,TRBJ1-1,CASSLAQGAEAFF
TRBV24-1,TRBJ2-1,CATSDAGLAGAQFF
TRBV29-1,TRBJ1-1,CSVQSLGRGTEAFF
TRBV24-1,TRBJ2-5,CATSDPLPGQGAEETQYF
TRBV7-3,TRBJ2-3,CASSTNSGVGDTQYF
TRBV30,TRBJ1-2,CAWRDGTASYGYTF
TRBV24-1,TRBJ2-7,CATSDSYLYEQYF
TRBV14,TRBJ2-7,CASNLRDGPYEQYF
TRBV12-3/TRBV12-4,TRBJ2-4,CASRPGGGDKNIQYF
TRBV11-2,TRBJ2-1,CASRSSGGAYNEQFF
TRBV3-1,TRBJ1-1,CASSRASGARTEAFF
TRBV9,TRBJ2-1,CASSLNVYNEQFF
TRBV12-5,TRBJ1-1,CASGLEGPEAFF
TRBV5-1,TRBJ2-7,CASSLGPIYEQYF
TRBV4-1,TRBJ1-4,CASSQASGQGEKLFF
TRBV4-1,TRBJ2-7,CASSQDWNRIAYEQYF
TRBV2,TRBJ1-2,CASSKGPGQGRINYGYTF
TRBV18,TRBJ2-4,CASSLIKGLEDIQYF